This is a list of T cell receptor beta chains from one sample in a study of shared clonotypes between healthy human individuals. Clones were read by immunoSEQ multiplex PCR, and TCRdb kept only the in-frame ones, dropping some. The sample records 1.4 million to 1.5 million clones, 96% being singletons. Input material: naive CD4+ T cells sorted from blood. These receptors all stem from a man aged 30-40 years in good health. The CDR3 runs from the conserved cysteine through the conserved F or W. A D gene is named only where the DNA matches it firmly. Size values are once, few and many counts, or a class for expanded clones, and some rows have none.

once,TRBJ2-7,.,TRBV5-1,CASSLPGTKYEQYF,TGCGCCAGCAGCTTACCCGGGACCAAATACGAGCAGTACTTC
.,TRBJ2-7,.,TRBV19,CASSPSPGGAYEQYF,TGTGCCAGTAGTCCATCGCCCGGCGGGGCCTACGAGCAGTACTTC
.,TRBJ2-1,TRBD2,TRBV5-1,CASSGTSGSAYNEQFF,TGCGCCAGCAGCGGAACTAGCGGGAGTGCCTACAATGAGCAGTTCTTC
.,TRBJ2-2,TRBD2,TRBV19,CASNPSGRASFSGELFF,TGTGCCAGTAACCCTAGCGGGAGGGCCTCCTTTTCCGGGGAGCTGTTTTTT
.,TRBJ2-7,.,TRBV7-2,CASSQSQGNEQYF,TGTGCCAGCAGCCAATCCCAGGGGAACGAGCAGTACTTC
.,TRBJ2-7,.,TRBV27,CASSLIPLGAGPYEQYF,TGTGCCAGCAGTTTAATCCCCCTCGGGGCGGGCCCCTACGAGCAGTACTTC
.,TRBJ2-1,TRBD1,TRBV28,CASSGGQAREQFF,TGTGCCAGCAGCGGCGGACAGGCCCGTGAGCAGTTCTTC
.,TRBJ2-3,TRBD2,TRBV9,CASSVGASGSTDTQYF,TGTGCCAGCAGCGTAGGGGCTAGCGGTAGCACAGATACGCAGTATTTT
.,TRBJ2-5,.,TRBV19,CASSDLSGTQYF,TGTGCCAGTAGTGATCTCTCTGGGACCCAGTACTTC
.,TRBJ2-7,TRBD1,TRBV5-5,CASSWKGQGAYEQYF,TGTGCCAGCAGCTGGAAAGGACAGGGTGCCTACGAGCAGTACTTC
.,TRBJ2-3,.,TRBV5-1,CASSLELSTDTQYF,TGCGCCAGCAGCTTGGAACTAAGCACAGATACGCAGTATTTT
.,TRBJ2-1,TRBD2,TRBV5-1,CASSSLAGASYNEQFF,TGCGCCAGCAGCTCACTAGCGGGAGCTTCGTACAATGAGCAGTTCTTC
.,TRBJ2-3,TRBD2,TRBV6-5,CASSSGGGGTQYF,TGTGCCAGCAGCAGCGGGGGGGGTGGTACGCAGTATTTT
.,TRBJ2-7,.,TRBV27,CASSYLGGYEQYF,TGTGCCAGCAGTTACTTAGGTGGGTACGAGCAGTACTTC
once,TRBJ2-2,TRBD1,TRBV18,CASSPLGQGSNTGELFF,TGTGCCAGCTCACCACTGGGACAGGGATCGAACACCGGGGAGCTGTTTTTT
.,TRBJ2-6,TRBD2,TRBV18,CASSPRRGSGANVLTF,TGTGCCAGCTCACCTCGGCGGGGGTCTGGGGCCAACGTCCTGACTTTC
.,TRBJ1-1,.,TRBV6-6,CASSPKGDGAFF,TGTGCCAGCAGCCCCAAGGGGGATGGAGCTTTCTTT
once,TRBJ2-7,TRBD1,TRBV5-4,CASSWDRGELYEQYF,TGTGCCAGCAGCTGGGACAGGGGCGAATTATACGAGCAGTACTTC
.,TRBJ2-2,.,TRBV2,CASSGWGPTGELFF,TGTGCCAGCAGTGGTTGGGGACCCACCGGGGAGCTGTTTTTT
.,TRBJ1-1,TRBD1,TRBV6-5,CASSYSTGDTEAFF,TGTGCCAGCAGTTACTCGACAGGGGACACTGAAGCTTTCTTT
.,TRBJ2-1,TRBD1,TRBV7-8,CASSPRPTGPLEQFF,TGTGCCAGCAGCCCTAGACCGACAGGGCCCCTTGAGCAGTTCTTC
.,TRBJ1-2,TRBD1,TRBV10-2,CASSDIRQGANYGYTF,TGCGCCAGCAGTGACATCAGACAGGGGGCGAACTATGGCTACACCTTC
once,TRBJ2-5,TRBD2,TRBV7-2,CASSTSGWYQETQYF,TGTGCCAGCAGCACTAGCGGGTGGTACCAAGAGACCCAGTACTTC
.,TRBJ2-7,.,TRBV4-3,CASSQVTGGGGEQYF,TGCGCCAGCAGCCAAGTTACAGGGGGAGGGGGCGAGCAGTACTTC
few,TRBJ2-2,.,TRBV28,CASSLLGAGELFF,TGTGCCAGCAGTTTATTAGGGGCCGGGGAGCTGTTTTTT
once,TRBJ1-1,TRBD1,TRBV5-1,CASHPGGKGTEAFF,TGCGCCAGCCACCCAGGGGGCAAAGGCACTGAAGCTTTCTTT
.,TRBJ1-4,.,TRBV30,CAWSTRPNEKLFF,TGTGCCTGGAGTACCAGACCAAATGAAAAACTGTTTTTT
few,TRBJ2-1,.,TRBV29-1,CRVSGGSNEQFF,TGCAGGGTTAGTGGAGGGAGTAATGAGCAGTTCTTC
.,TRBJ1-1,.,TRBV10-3,CAISESGLPNTEAFF,TGTGCCATCAGTGAGTCGGGGCTTCCGAACACTGAAGCTTTCTTT
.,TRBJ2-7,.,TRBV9,CASSGAGHSEQYF,TGTGCCAGCAGCGGAGCGGGACATTCCGAGCAGTACTTC
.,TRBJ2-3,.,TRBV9,CASSMRASSTDTQYF,TGTGCCAGCAGCATGAGAGCGTCTAGCACAGATACGCAGTATTTT
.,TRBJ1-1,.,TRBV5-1,CASSLDGGRTEAFF,TGCGCCAGCAGCTTGGACGGGGGGAGAACTGAAGCTTTCTTT
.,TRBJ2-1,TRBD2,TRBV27,CASSFWGPLTGGSEQFF,TGTGCCAGCAGTTTTTGGGGCCCGTTGACGGGAGGTTCAGAGCAGTTCTTC
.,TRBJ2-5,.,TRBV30,CAWSVGGYGAQYF,TGTGCCTGGAGTGTAGGAGGGTACGGGGCCCAGTACTTC
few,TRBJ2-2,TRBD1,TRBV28,CASQTGTGELFF,TGTGCCAGCCAGACAGGGACCGGGGAGCTGTTTTTT
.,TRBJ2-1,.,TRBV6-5,CASSYLPLNNEQFF,TGTGCCAGCAGTTACCTTCCACTAAACAATGAGCAGTTCTTC
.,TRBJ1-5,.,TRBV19,CASSNWGQPQHF,TGTGCCAGTAGCAATTGGGGTCAGCCCCAGCATTTT
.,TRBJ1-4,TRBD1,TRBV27,CASRVTGVEKLFF,TGTGCCAGCAGGGTCACAGGGGTTGAAAAACTGTTTTTT
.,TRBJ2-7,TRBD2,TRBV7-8,CASSFMRLAGGTPSSYEQYF,TGTGCCAGCAGTTTTATGCGGCTAGCGGGAGGAACCCCAAGCTCCTACGAGCAGTACTTC
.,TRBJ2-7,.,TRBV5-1,CASSLGPTRVSPYEQYF,TGCGCCAGCAGCTTAGGCCCGACTAGAGTTTCCCCCTACGAGCAGTACTTC
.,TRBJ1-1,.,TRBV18,CASSPRAQRNYLYTEAFF,TGTGCCAGCTCACCCAGAGCACAGCGGAACTATCTCTACACTGAAGCTTTCTTT
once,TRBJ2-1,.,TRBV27,CASSSPAIAYEQFF,TGTGCCAGCAGTTCCCCCGCGATAGCCTATGAGCAGTTCTTC
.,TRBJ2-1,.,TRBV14,CASSQDQQGFYNEQFF,TGTGCCAGCAGCCAAGATCAACAGGGTTTTTACAATGAGCAGTTCTTC
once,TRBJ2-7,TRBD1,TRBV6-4,CAIPTSTGWTYEQYF,TGTGCCATCCCCACATCGACAGGGTGGACCTACGAGCAGTACTTC